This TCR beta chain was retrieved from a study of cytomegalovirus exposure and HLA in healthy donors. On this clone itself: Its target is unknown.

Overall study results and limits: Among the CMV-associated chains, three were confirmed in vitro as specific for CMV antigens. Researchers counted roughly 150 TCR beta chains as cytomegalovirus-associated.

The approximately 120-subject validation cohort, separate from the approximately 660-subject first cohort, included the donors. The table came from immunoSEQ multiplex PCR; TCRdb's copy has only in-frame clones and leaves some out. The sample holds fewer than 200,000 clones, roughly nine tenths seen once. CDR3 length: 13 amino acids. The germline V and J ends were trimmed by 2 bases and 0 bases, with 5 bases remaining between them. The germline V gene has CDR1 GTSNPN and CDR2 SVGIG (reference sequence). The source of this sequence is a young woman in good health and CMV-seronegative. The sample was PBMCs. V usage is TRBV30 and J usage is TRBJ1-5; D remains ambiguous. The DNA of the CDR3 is TGTGCCTGGAGTCCCGATAGCAATCAGCCCCAGCATTTT. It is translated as CAWSPDSNQPQHF.